One sample yielded the 32 T cell receptor beta chains listed below, sequenced in a study of blood T cell repertoires in COVID-19. The method was immunoSEQ multiplex PCR; TCRdb's version includes in-frame clones alone and lacks a portion of them. The table has fewer than 150,000 clones, roughly four fifths seen once. The sequenced sample consisted of PBMCs or T cells enriched from blood (not recorded which). These receptors all stem from a man aged 25 to 40 who had recovered from COVID-19.

The V and J genes are TRBV5-1 and TRBJ2-2; 7 nucleotides match TRBD1. Germline-derived CDR1 and CDR2 are SGHRS and YFSETQ. V dropped 4 bases and J dropped 1; count of bases not matched to a gene: 4. The length of the CDR3 is 15 residues. The CDR3 nucleotides read TGCGCCAGCAGCCAGAACAGGGGGAACACCGGGGAGCTGTTTTTT. Its translation: CASSQNRGNTGELFF.

This clone was seen once. J is TRBJ2-7 and V is TRBV27, with 11 positions matching TRBD2. J gave up 3 bases and V 6 bases, and 4 bases lay outside the gene matches. The CDR3 loop spans 14 amino acids. The germline CDR1 and CDR2 sequences are MNHEY and SMNVEV (reference sequence). CDR3: CASSLSGRDYEQYF. Written as DNA, the CDR3 is TGTGCCAGCAGCCTTAGCGGGAGGGACTACGAGCAGTACTTC.

The rearrangement joins TRBV19 to TRBJ1-2, with D possibly matching TRBD1 (5 bases). V gave up 6 bases and J gave up 8 bases, with 22 bases separating them. CDR3 size: 15 residues. The V gene's germline CDR1 is LNHDA and CDR2 SQIVND (reference sequence). CDR3 amino acids: CASRLPGLPADGYTF. Here the CDR3 DNA reads TGTGCCAGTAGACTTCCGGGACTACCGGCAGACGGCTACACCTTC. Filled out from reference TRBV19 and TRBJ1-2, the complete variable domain reads DGGITQSPKYLFRKEGQNVTLSCEQNLNHDAMYWYRQDPGQGLRLIYYSQIVNDFQKGDIAEGYSVSREKKESFPLTVTSAQKNPTAFYLCASRLPGLPADGYTFGSGTRLTVV.

This chain uses TRBV6-5 with TRBJ1-1; maybe TRBD1 (5 bases). This CDR3 spans 14 amino acids. V was cut by 8 bases and J by 1 base, with 14 bases left in between. Per the germline V gene, CDR1 is MNHEY and CDR2 is SVGAGI. The CDR3 region is CASVRGTPNTEAFF. Written as DNA, the CDR3 is TGTGCCAGCGTAAGGGGCACACCGAACACTGAAGCTTTCTTT.

This chain uses TRBV7-9 with TRBJ1-4, with TRBD1 as a possible D gene (6 bases). V lost 0 bases to trimming and J lost 6 bases, with 20 bases between them. Per the germline V gene, CDR1 is SEHNR and CDR2 is FQNEAQ (reference sequence). The CDR3 totals 18 residues. This chain's CDR3 is CASSLAPPVGASYEKLFF. The CDR3 DNA reads TGTGCCAGCAGCTTAGCGCCTCCTGTGGGGGCCTCGTATGAAAAACTGTTTTTT.

V is TRBV14 and J is TRBJ2-1; possibly TRBD2 for D (5 bases). V was pared by 4 bases and J by 4 bases, with 17 bases between. The CDR3 has 16 amino acids. Germline V gene lookup returns CDR1 SGHDN and CDR2 FVKESK. CDR3 in amino acids: CASSRLEGGIYNEQFF. CDR3 nucleotide sequence: TGTGCCAGCAGCCGGCTCGAGGGCGGCATTTACAATGAGCAGTTCTTC.

CDR3 nucleotide sequence: TGTGCCAGCAGGGAACTAGCGGGAGAGACCCAGTACTTC. Its translation: CASRELAGETQYF. The rearrangement links TRBV12-3 or TRBV12-4 to TRBJ2-5; 9 bases match TRBD2. V shed 6 bases, J shed 4 bases, and the junction held 3 bases outside the gene matches. There are 13 residues in the CDR3.

This chain links TRBV10-1 with TRBJ2-2, with unresolved D. In germline, CDR1 is WNHNN, CDR2 SYGVQD (reference sequence). Trimming stripped 3 bases from V and 0 bases from J, with 5 bases between. The CDR3 is made up of 14 amino acids. Written as DNA, the CDR3 is TGCGCCAGCAGTGAAGCATCGAACACCGGGGAGCTGTTTTTT. Translation: CASSEASNTGELFF.

The rearrangement links TRBV7-9 to TRBJ1-4; D might be TRBD1 (6 bases). Trimming took off 4 bases at V and 8 bases at J, with 11 bases between the two ends. The CDR3 is 13 amino acids. Germline assignment: CDR1 SEHNR and CDR2 FQNEAQ (reference sequence). The CDR3, as DNA: TGTGCCAGCAGCTACAGGGTTGGCGAAAAACTGTTTTTT. Encoded protein: CASSYRVGEKLFF.

The rearrangement uses TRBV2 and TRBJ1-2, with 9 bases that match TRBD1. This CDR3 is built from 15 residues. J lost 6 bases, V lost 4 bases, and 9 bases had no gene match. Germline CDR1 reads SNHLY; CDR2 reads FYNNEI. CDR3 sequence: CASSAGTGSYDGYTF. DNA for the CDR3: TGTGCCAGCAGTGCTGGGACAGGGAGTTATGATGGCTACACCTTC.

The chain joins TRBV27 to TRBJ2-1; a weak D match, TRBD2 (5 bases). Germline lookup yields CDR1 MNHEY and CDR2 SMNVEV (reference sequence). CDR3 length: 13 amino acids. V was trimmed by 6 bases and J by 1 base, leaving 7 bases between them. CDR3 protein: CASSRGSYNEQFF. The CDR3 DNA reads TGTGCCAGCAGCCGGGGATCCTACAATGAGCAGTTCTTC.

The J gene is TRBJ2-7, the V gene TRBV4-1, with 9 bases lining up with TRBD2. Trimming at V came to 4 bases and at J to 1 base, leaving 14 bases not matched to a gene. Germline-derived CDR1 and CDR2 are MGHRA and YSYEKL. This CDR3 comprises 18 residues. CDR3 nucleotide sequence: TGCGCCAGCAGCCCATTAAGCCGACTAGCGGAAGATTCCTACGAGCAGTACTTC. Translating it yields CASSPLSRLAEDSYEQYF.

This clone was seen only a few times. The chain carries TRBV7-8 and TRBJ1-1, with a weak D call TRBD1 (5 bases). V gave up 2 bases and J gave up 6 bases, with 16 bases separating them. Germline V lookup: CDR1 SGHVS, CDR2 FQNEAQ. The CDR3 totals 15 residues. CDR3 in DNA: TGTGCCAGCAGCTTAAGGGAGGGTTCAGGGCCTGAAGCTTTCTTT. Translating gives CASSLREGSGPEAFF. The variable domain in full, completed from reference TRBV7-8 and TRBJ1-1, reads GAGVSQSPRYKVAKRGQDVALRCDPISGHVSLFWYQQALGQGPEFLTYFQNEAQLDKSGLPSDRFFAERPEGSVSTLKIQRTQQEDSAVYLCASSLREGSGPEAFFGQGTRLTVV.

This clone turned up a few times. The chain is built from TRBV21-1 and TRBJ2-4; the D call TRBD1 from the table was never checked on the DNA. TRBV21-1 represents a pseudogene. The CDR3 runs 18 residues. The CDR3 sequence: CASSLRVAGDVSENIQYF. The CDR3 nucleotides read TGTGCCAGCAGCCTGAGGGTGGCAGGGGATGTTTCTGAAAACATTCAGTACTTC.

The V and J genes are TRBV7-9 and TRBJ2-2; 8 bases map to TRBD2. Germline V lookup: CDR1 SEHNR, CDR2 FQNEAQ (reference sequence). This CDR3 has 14 residues. V lost 6 bases and J lost 3; bases outside the gene matches: 3. The CDR3 spells CASSPGRDTGELFF. CDR3 in DNA: TGTGCCAGCAGTCCCGGGAGGGACACCGGGGAGCTGTTTTTT.

V and J are TRBV11-2 and TRBJ1-5, with D perhaps matching TRBD1 (5 bases). The CDR3 has 15 residues. Trimming cost V 0 bases and J 4 bases, with 10 bases left between them. Germline values: CDR1 SGHAT, CDR2 FQNNGV. The CDR3 spells CASSLDGGKNQPQHF. The CDR3 nucleotides are TGTGCCAGCAGCTTAGACGGGGGTAAGAATCAGCCCCAGCATTTT.

J is TRBJ2-2 and V is TRBV4-1; maybe TRBD1 (6 bases). V was clipped by 1 base and J by 7 bases, with 13 bases between them. Germline V lookup: CDR1 MGHRA, CDR2 YSYEKL. CDR3 length: 15 amino acids. Here the CDR3 reads CASSQVLSGVGELFF. The CDR3 DNA sequence: TGCGCCAGCAGCCAAGTGCTGTCAGGGGTCGGGGAGCTGTTTTTT.

This rearrangement joins TRBV6-2 or TRBV6-3 to TRBJ1-2; 7 nucleotides line up with TRBD1. V gave up 0 bases and J gave up 2 bases; unmatched junction bases: 9. Germline V gives CDR1 MNHEY, CDR2 SVGEGT. This CDR3 is 17 amino acids long. The CDR3 DNA is TGTGCCAGCAGTTACTCGTATCAGGACAGGTTCAACTATGGCTACACCTTC. Residues: CASSYSYQDRFNYGYTF.

J is TRBJ2-1 and V is TRBV12-3 or TRBV12-4; 8 nucleotides agree with TRBD2. The CDR3 consists of 12 residues. The V and J ends lost 6 bases and 9 bases, in that order; junction bases with no gene match: 4. The CDR3 DNA reads TGTGCCAGCAGCCGAGCGGGAGTTGAGCAGTTCTTC. Its translation is CASSRAGVEQFF.

This clone was seen just once. This sequence joins TRBV4-2 and TRBJ2-2, with D perhaps TRBD2 (7 bases). Germline CDR1 and CDR2: LGHNA and YNFKEQ. The CDR3 contains 16 residues. Deletions cut 0 bases from V and 6 bases from J, with 14 bases between. CDR3 sequence reads: CASSQDWGGPPGELFF. CDR3 in DNA: TGTGCCAGCAGCCAAGATTGGGGGGGGCCCCCCGGGGAGCTGTTTTTT.

This clone came up a few times. This chain uses TRBV5-1 with TRBJ1-2; possible D gene TRBD1, 5 bases. Trimming took 5 bases from V and 4 from J, leaving 21 bases between them. The CDR3 extends over 16 amino acids. Germline V gives CDR1 SGHRS, CDR2 YFSETQ. This CDR3 reads CASRTEPTGTGYGYTF. The CDR3 coding sequence is TGCGCCAGCAGGACAGAACCAACAGGAACCGGCTATGGCTACACCTTC.

The J gene is TRBJ1-2, the V gene TRBV4-1, with D possibly being TRBD1 (6 bases). V was shortened by 4 bases and J by 7 bases, with 16 bases between the two germline ends. The germline gives CDR1 MGHRA, CDR2 YSYEKL. The CDR3 is 14 residues long. This chain's CDR3 is CASSRQTGILGYTF. The CDR3 DNA follows: TGCGCCAGCAGCCGGCAGACAGGAATCCTTGGCTACACCTTC.

The chain joins TRBV4-2 to TRBJ2-1; no definite D call. Germline V CDR1 and CDR2: LGHNA, YNFKEQ. The CDR3 length is 12 residues. The V end was cut by 0 bases, the J end by 13 bases, with 10 bases between. CDR3 in amino acids: CASSQDRGLQFF. CDR3 bases: TGTGCCAGCAGCCAAGATCGAGGTCTACAGTTCTTC.

The gene calls are TRBV4-2 and TRBJ1-2; TRBD1 is a possible D gene (6 bases). The V and J ends lost 0 bases and 8 bases respectively, with 22 bases between them. This CDR3 comprises 17 residues. CDR1 and CDR2 from the germline V gene are LGHNA and YNFKEQ. The CDR3, as DNA: TGTGCCAGCAGCCAAGACCCGGAGGACAGCTCCCCGCGCGGCTACACCTTC. Its protein product is CASSQDPEDSSPRGYTF.

This clone was found once. V usage is TRBV2 and J usage is TRBJ2-6; 8 positions match TRBD2. The V gene's germline CDR1 is SNHLY and CDR2 FYNNEI. Trimming took 10 bases from V and 2 from J; bases not matched to a gene: 16. The CDR3 sequence is 18 residues long. The CDR3 reads CAISLRGSGTTGANVLTF. The CDR3 bases are TGTGCCATCAGCCTACGGGGTAGCGGGACTACTGGGGCCAACGTCCTGACTTTC.

This clone was seen just once. The genes are TRBV3-1 (or the pseudogene TRBV3-2) and TRBJ2-5, with 8 positions matching TRBD2. The CDR3 runs to 15 residues. The V gene end was trimmed by 1 base and the J gene end by 2 bases; junction bases not matched to a gene: 3. Germline-derived CDR1 and CDR2 are LGHDT and YNNKEL (reference sequence). The DNA of the CDR3 is TGTGCCAGCAGCCAAGGTCGGGAGGGTCAAGAGACCCAGTACTTC. It encodes CASSQGREGQETQYF.

The chain recombines TRBV7-3 with TRBJ2-5; D is undetermined. The CDR3 consists of 13 residues. Trimming took 5 bases from V and 3 from J, leaving 10 bases between them. Germline CDR1 and CDR2: SGHTA and FQGTGA. The CDR3 reads CASSPSREETQYF. DNA for the CDR3: TGTGCCAGCAGCCCCTCAAGAGAAGAGACCCAGTACTTC.

This clone came up once. The chain couples TRBV3-1 (or the pseudogene TRBV3-2) to TRBJ1-2; maybe TRBD1 (5 bases). V lost 2 bases and J lost 1, with 8 bases in between. The CDR3 totals 14 residues. Germline V gene data show CDR1 as LGHDT and CDR2 as YNNKEL (reference sequence). The CDR3 DNA sequence: TGTGCCAGCAGCCAACAGGGCGTTAACTATGGCTACACCTTC. Protein product: CASSQQGVNYGYTF.

The chain carries TRBV23-1 and TRBJ1-2; TRBD1 matches at 12 bases. TRBV23-1 is flagged as an ORF with uncertain function. Trimming removed 0 bases from V and 3 bases from J; junction bases left unmatched: 5. This CDR3 is built from 17 residues. CDR3 amino acids: CASSQSGQGALDYGYTF. CDR3 sequence (DNA): TGCGCCAGCAGTCAATCGGGACAGGGGGCCTTGGACTATGGCTACACCTTC.

This clone was found a few times. This sequence joins TRBV5-4 and TRBJ2-7, with a weak D call TRBD2 (6 bases). With 2 bases removed from V and 7 bases from J, the gap between germline ends came to 13 bases. Germline-derived CDR1 and CDR2 are SGHNT and YYREEE (reference sequence). The CDR3 has 13 amino acids. The CDR3 sequence is CASSFSGGVEQYF. The CDR3 nucleotides are TGTGCCAGCAGCTTCTCGGGCGGGGTAGAGCAGTACTTC.

CDR3 in DNA: TGCGCCAGCAGCTTGGGACTAGCGAGCACAGATACGCAGTATTTT. Translating gives CASSLGLASTDTQYF. The V call is TRBV5-1, the J call TRBJ2-3; 8 bases agree with TRBD2. This CDR3 comprises 15 residues. Germline lookup yields CDR1 SGHRS and CDR2 YFSETQ. Losses at the gene ends were 0 bases for V and 0 bases for J; bases not matched to a gene: 0.

The gene calls are TRBV18 and TRBJ2-1; 7 bases align to TRBD1. The trim removed 1 base at V and 7 bases at J, leaving 7 bases unmatched. Germline-derived CDR1 and CDR2 are KGHSH and LQKENI. The CDR3 contains 15 residues. The CDR3 DNA reads TGTGCCAGCTCACCACAGGGGGCTGGAAGTAATGAGCAGTTCTTC. Translating gives CASSPQGAGSNEQFF.